This T cell receptor beta chain was identified during a study of cytomegalovirus exposure and HLA in healthy donors. Study-level background: Genotyping of 430 or so donors showed that 80% to 85% belonged to the Caucasian-associated ancestry cluster.

Healthy bone marrow donors made up the cohort. Unrecorded immune exposures were likely, despite nominal health at sampling. Researchers ran the PCR with 60 Vbeta and 13 Jbeta primers. Repertoires were generated with immunoSEQ multiplex PCR, while TCRdb's copy carries only in-frame clones and drops some. The sample carries under 100,000 clones, 55% to 65% recorded once. The V gene end was trimmed by 5 bases and the J gene end by 1 base; junction bases not matched to a gene: 4. The CDR3 runs 15 residues. Germline CDR1 is SEHNR and CDR2 is FQNEAQ (reference sequence). Sequenced input: PBMCs. The V call is TRBV7-9, the J call TRBJ1-1, with TRBD1 matching over 10 bases. This receptor was identified in a woman aged 40 to 50 in good health and CMV-seropositive. CDR3 in amino acids: CASSQGQGTNTEAFF. The CDR3 nucleotides are TGTGCCAGCAGCCAGGGACAGGGGACGAACACTGAAGCTTTCTTT. The complete variable domain, with remaining parts taken from reference TRBV7-9 and TRBJ1-1, reads DTGVSQNPRHKITKRGQNVTFRCDPISEHNRLYWYRQTLGQGPEFLTYFQNEAQLEKSRLLSDRFSAERPKGSFSTLEIQRTEQGDSAMYLCASSQGQGTNTEAFFGQGTRLTVV.